The 4 T cell receptor beta chains presented below share a single source sample, sequenced in a study of shared clonotypes between healthy human individuals. The assay was immunoSEQ multiplex PCR, and TCRdb's table has in-frame clones only and misses some. The sample lists about 1.5 million clones, 98% occurring once. The specimen sequenced was naive CD4+ T cells sorted from blood. Subset here: CD45RA+ positively selected. These receptors were collected from a young man in good health.

This rearrangement joins TRBV7-6 to TRBJ2-7; TRBD2 agrees at 14 bases. From germline, CDR1 is SGHVS and CDR2 FNYEAQ. Trimming at V came to 8 bases and at J to 7 bases, leaving 4 bases not matched to a gene. The CDR3 runs to 13 residues. CDR3 region: CASGGLAGGEQYF. The CDR3, as DNA: TGTGCCAGCGGTGGACTAGCGGGAGGTGAGCAGTACTTC.

V usage is TRBV7-2 and J usage is TRBJ2-5, with D perhaps matching TRBD2 (6 bases). V lost 7 bases, J lost 5 bases, and 14 bases lay in between. The CDR3 sequence is 13 residues long. Per the germline V gene, CDR1 is SGHTA and CDR2 is FQGNSA. CDR3 loop: CASTLSGGETQYF. The CDR3 nucleotides read TGTGCCAGCACCCTTTCTGGGGGGGAGACCCAGTACTTC.

This clone was picked up one time. The CDR3 bases are TGCGCCAGCAGTGAGTGGGGGGACAATCAGCCCCAGCATTTT. Amino acids: CASSEWGDNQPQHF. This sequence joins TRBV10-2 and TRBJ1-5; D perhaps matches TRBD1 (5 bases). Germline values: CDR1 WSHSY, CDR2 SAAADI. With 1 base removed from V and 3 bases from J, the gap between germline ends came to 7 bases. The CDR3 length is 14 residues.

The V gene is TRBV11-2, the J gene TRBJ2-7, with 7 bases that match TRBD1. Germline lookup yields CDR1 SGHAT and CDR2 FQNNGV. The CDR3 sequence is 17 residues long. After removal of 2 bases from V and 4 bases from J, the junction contained 14 bases not matched to a gene. CDR3 coding DNA: TGTGCCAGCAGCTTACAGGGACAGCCTACGAAGAATTACGAGCAGTACTTC. It encodes CASSLQGQPTKNYEQYF.